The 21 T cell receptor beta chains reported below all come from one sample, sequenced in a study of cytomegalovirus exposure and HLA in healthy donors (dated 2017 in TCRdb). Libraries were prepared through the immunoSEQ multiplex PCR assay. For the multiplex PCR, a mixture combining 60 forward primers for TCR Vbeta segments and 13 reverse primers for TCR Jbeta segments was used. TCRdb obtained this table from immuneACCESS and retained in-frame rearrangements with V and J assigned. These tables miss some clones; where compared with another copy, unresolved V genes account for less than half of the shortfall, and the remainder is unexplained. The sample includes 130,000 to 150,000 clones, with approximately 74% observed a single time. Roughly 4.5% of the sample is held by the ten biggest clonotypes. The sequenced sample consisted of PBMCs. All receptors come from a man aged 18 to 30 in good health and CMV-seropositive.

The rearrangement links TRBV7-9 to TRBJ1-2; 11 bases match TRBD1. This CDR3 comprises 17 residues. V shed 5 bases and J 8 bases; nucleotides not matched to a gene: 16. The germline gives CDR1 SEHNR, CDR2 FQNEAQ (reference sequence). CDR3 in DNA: TGTGCCAGCAGCCCGACGGGACAGGGGGGGGCCACCAGGGGCTACACCTTC. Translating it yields CASSPTGQGGATRGYTF.

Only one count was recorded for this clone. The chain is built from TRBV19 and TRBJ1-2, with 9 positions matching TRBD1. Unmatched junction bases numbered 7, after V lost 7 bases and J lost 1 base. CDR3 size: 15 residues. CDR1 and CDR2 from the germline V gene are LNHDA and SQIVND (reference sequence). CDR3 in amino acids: CASTWGTGYNYGYTF. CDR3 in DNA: TGTGCCAGTACCTGGGGGACAGGGTATAACTATGGCTACACCTTC.

The CDR3 DNA is TGCGCCAGCAGCTTGGACCGGGTTCCTAACTATGGCTACACCTTC. Residues: CASSLDRVPNYGYTF. The genes are TRBV5-1 and TRBJ1-2; D not resolved. CDR1 and CDR2 from the germline V gene are SGHRS and YFSETQ. CDR3 length equals 15 residues. The V gene lost 0 bases and the J gene lost 0 bases, with 9 bases spanning the gap.

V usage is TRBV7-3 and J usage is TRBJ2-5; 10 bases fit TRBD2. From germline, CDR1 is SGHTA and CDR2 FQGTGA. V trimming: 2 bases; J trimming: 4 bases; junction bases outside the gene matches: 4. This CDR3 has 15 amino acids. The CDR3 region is CASSLATSGAETQYF. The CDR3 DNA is TGTGCCAGCAGCTTAGCCACTAGCGGGGCAGAGACCCAGTACTTC.

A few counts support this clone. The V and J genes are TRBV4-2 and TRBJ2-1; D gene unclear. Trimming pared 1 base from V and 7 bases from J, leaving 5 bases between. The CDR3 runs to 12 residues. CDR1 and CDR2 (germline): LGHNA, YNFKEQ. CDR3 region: CASSQVENEQFF. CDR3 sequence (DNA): TGTGCCAGCAGCCAAGTCGAGAATGAGCAGTTCTTC.

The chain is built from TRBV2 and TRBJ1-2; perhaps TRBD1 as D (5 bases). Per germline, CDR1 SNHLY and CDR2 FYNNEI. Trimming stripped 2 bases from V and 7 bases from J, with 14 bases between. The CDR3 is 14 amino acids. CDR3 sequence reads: CASSELKGISGYTF. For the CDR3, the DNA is TGTGCCAGCAGTGAATTGAAGGGGATCTCTGGCTACACCTTC.

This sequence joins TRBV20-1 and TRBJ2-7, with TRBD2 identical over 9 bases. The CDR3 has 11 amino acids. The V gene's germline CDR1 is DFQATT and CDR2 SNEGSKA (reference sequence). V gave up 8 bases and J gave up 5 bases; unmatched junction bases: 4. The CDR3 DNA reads TGCAGTAGCGGGAGGCTCAACGAGCAGTACTTC. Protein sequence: CSSGRLNEQYF.

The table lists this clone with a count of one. CDR3 coding DNA: TGTGCCAGCAGGGATGGACAGGGCGTTAGGGAAAAACTGTTTTTT. Translation: CASRDGQGVREKLFF. This sequence joins TRBV27 and TRBJ1-4; 8 positions agree with TRBD1. V was clipped by 6 bases and J by 8 bases; unmatched bases: 11. Germline V gene sequence: CDR1 MNHEY, CDR2 SMNVEV (reference sequence). The CDR3 has 15 amino acids.

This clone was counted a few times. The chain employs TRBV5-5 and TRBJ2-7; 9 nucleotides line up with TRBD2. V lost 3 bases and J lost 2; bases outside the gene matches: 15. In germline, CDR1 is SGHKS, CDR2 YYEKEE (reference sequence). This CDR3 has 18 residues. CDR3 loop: CASSSHLGRGLAPYEQYF. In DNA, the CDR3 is TGTGCCAGCAGCTCCCATCTAGGCAGGGGACTAGCACCCTACGAGCAGTACTTC.

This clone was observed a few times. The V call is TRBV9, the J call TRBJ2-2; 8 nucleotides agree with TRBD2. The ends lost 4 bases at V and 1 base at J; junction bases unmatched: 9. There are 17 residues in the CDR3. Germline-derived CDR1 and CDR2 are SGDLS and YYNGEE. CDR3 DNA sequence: TGTGCCAGCAGCACCCCGAGTAGCGGGGTGAACACCGGGGAGCTGTTTTTT. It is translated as CASSTPSSGVNTGELFF. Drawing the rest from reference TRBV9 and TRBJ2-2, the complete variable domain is DSGVTQTPKHLITATGQRVTLRCSPRSGDLSVYWYQQSLDQGLQFLIQYYNGEERAKGNILERFSAQQFPDLHSELNLSSLELGDSALYFCASSTPSSGVNTGELFFGEGSRLTVL.

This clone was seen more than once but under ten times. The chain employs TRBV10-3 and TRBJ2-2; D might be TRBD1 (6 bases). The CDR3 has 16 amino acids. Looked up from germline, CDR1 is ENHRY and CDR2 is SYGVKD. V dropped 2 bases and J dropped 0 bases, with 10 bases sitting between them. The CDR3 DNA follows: TGTGCCATCAGTGAGCGGGCAGGGGCGAACACCGGGGAGCTGTTTTTT. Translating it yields CAISERAGANTGELFF.

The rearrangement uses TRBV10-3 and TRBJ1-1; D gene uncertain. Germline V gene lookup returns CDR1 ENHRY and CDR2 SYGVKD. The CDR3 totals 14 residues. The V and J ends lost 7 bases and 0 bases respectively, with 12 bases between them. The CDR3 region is CAINNQALNTEAFF. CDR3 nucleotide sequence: TGTGCCATCAACAACCAGGCACTGAACACTGAAGCTTTCTTT.

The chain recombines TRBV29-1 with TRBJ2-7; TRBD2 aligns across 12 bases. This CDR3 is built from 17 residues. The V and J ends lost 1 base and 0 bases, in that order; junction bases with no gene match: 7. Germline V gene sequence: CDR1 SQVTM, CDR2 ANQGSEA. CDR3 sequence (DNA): TGCAGCGTTGAAGGTCGACTAGCGGGAGTCAACTCCTACGAGCAGTACTTC. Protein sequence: CSVEGRLAGVNSYEQYF.

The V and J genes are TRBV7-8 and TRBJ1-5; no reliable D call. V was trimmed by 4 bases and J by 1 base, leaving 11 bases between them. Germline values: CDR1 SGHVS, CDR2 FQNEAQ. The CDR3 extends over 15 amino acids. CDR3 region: CASSSGRESNQPQHF. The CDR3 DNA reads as TGTGCCAGCAGCTCCGGCCGGGAGAGCAATCAGCCCCAGCATTTT.

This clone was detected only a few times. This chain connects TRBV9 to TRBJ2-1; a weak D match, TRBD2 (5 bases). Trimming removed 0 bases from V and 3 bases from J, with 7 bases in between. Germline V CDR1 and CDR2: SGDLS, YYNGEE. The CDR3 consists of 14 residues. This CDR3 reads CASSVGAGYNEQFF. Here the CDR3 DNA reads TGTGCCAGCAGCGTAGGGGCGGGCTACAATGAGCAGTTCTTC.

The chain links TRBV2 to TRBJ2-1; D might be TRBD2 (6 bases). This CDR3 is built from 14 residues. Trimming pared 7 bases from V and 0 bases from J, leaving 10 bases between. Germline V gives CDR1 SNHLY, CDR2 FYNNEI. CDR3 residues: CASMGGSSYNEQFF. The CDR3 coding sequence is TGTGCCAGCATGGGGGGAAGCTCCTACAATGAGCAGTTCTTC.

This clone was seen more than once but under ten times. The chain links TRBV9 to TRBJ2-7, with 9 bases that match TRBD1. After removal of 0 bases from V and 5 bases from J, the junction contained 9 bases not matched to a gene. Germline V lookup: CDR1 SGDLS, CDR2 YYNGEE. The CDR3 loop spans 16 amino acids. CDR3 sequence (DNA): TGTGCCAGCAGCGTAGTAGGACAGGGGTTTTTAGACGAGCAGTACTTC. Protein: CASSVVGQGFLDEQYF.

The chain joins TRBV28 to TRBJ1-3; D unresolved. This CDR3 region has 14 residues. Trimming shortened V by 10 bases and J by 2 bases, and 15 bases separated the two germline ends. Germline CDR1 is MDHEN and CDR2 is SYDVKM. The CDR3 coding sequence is TGTGCCACTAATTTTGTGAACGCTGGAAACACCATATATTTT. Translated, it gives CATNFVNAGNTIYF.

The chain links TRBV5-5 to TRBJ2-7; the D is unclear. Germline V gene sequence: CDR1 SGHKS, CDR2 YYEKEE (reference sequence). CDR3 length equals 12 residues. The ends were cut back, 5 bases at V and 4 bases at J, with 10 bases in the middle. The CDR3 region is CASSLAPYEQYF. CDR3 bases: TGTGCCAGCAGTTTAGCCCCTTACGAGCAGTACTTC.

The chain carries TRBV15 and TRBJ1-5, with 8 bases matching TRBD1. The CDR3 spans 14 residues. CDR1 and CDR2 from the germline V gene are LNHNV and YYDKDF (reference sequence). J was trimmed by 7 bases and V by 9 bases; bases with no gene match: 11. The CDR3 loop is CATRGQGAWQPQHF. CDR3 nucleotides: TGTGCCACTAGAGGTCAGGGGGCTTGGCAGCCCCAGCATTTT.

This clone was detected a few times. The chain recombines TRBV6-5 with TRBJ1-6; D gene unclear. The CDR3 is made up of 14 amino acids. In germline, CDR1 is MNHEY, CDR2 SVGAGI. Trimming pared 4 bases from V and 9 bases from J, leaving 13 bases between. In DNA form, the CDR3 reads TGTGCCAGCAGTTCCAGATACCTAGGTTCACCCCTCCACTTT. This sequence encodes CASSSRYLGSPLHF.